A selection of T cell receptor beta chains follows, all from one sample in a study of vaccination effects on CD4 cells after COVID-19. TCRdb keeps only in-frame clones here, not all; method: immunoSEQ multiplex PCR. The sample yields almost 40,000 clones, roughly 82% seen once. Their recognized antigens are unknown. The input for sequencing was CD4+ T cells from PBMCs cultured without peptide, taken before COVID-19 vaccination. The receptors originated from a human donor who received a COVID-19 vaccine. Both conserved end residues are part of each CDR3. The order of the fields is V gene, D gene, J gene, clone size, CDR3 protein, CDR3 DNA. The D gene is left open where the match is weak. Rows may omit the clone size; those that give it use once, few, many or a size class.

TRBV19	.	TRBJ2-1	.	CASSILFGQTNGGKQFF	TGTGCCAGTAGTATCCTCTTCGGTCAAACCAACGGAGGGAAGCAGTTCTTC
TRBV20-1	TRBD2	TRBJ2-1	.	CSASKASGEYEQFF	TGCAGTGCTAGTAAGGCTAGCGGGGAGTATGAGCAGTTCTTC
TRBV4-1	.	TRBJ1-6	.	CASSQAGHLFSYNSPLHF	TGCGCCAGCAGCCAAGCGGGACACCTCTTCTCCTATAATTCACCCCTCCACTTT
TRBV5-5	TRBD2	TRBJ2-5	.	CASSPSTSGGPRFQYF	TGTGCCAGCAGCCCATCGACTAGCGGGGGGCCCAGGTTCCAGTACTTC
TRBV5-5	.	TRBJ1-1	.	CASSSNTQNTEAFF	TGTGCCAGCAGCTCGAACACACAGAACACTGAAGCTTTCTTT
TRBV9	TRBD1	TRBJ1-1	.	CASSVVQGVGEAFF	TGTGCCAGCAGCGTAGTTCAGGGGGTCGGGGAAGCTTTCTTT
TRBV4-3	.	TRBJ1-2	few	CASSQDVSRAGYGYTF	TGCGCCAGCAGCCAAGATGTTAGCAGGGCTGGATATGGCTACACCTTC
TRBV9	.	TRBJ1-2	.	CATSGDYGYTF	TGTGCAACCTCAGGGGATTATGGCTACACCTTC
TRBV6-4	TRBD2	TRBJ2-3	once	CASSDAGGRTDTQYF	TGTGCCAGCAGTGACGCGGGGGGGCGCACAGATACGCAGTATTTT
TRBV2	TRBD1	TRBJ1-2	.	CASSRDRNYGYTF	TGTGCCAGCAGTCGGGACAGGAACTATGGCTACACCTTC
TRBV5-4	TRBD2	TRBJ2-2	.	CASSPGLAGANTGELFF	TGTGCCAGCAGCCCGGGACTAGCGGGGGCCAACACCGGGGAGCTGTTTTTT
TRBV4-1	.	TRBJ2-5	once	CASSGVETKETQYF	TGCGCCAGCAGCGGAGTTGAGACCAAAGAGACCCAGTACTTC
TRBV3-1/TRBV3-2	TRBD1	TRBJ1-4	.	CASSQRQGGEKLFF	TGTGCCAGCAGCCAGAGACAGGGAGGAGAAAAACTGTTTTTT
TRBV4-1	.	TRBJ2-5	.	CASSQAMTWGGETQYF	TGCGCCAGCAGCCAAGCCATGACCTGGGGCGGAGAGACCCAGTACTTC
TRBV24-1	TRBD2	TRBJ2-3	.	CATSSSGGAPDTQYF	TGTGCCACCAGTTCTAGCGGGGGGGCGCCAGATACGCAGTATTTT
TRBV19	.	TRBJ1-6	few	CASSIGDSHSPLHF	TGTGCCAGTAGTATTGGGGACTCACACTCACCCCTCCACTTT
TRBV5-1	.	TRBJ2-1	once	CASSSGLRASYNEQFF	TGCGCCAGCAGCTCGGGTCTTCGTGCCTCCTACAATGAGCAGTTCTTC
TRBV7-2	.	TRBJ1-5	.	CASSSFGVVNQPQHF	TGTGCCAGCAGCTCCTTCGGGGTAGTCAATCAGCCCCAGCATTTT
TRBV24-1	.	TRBJ1-2	few	CATSAAQNGIYGYTF	TGTGCCACCAGTGCCGCGCAAAACGGAATCTATGGCTACACCTTC
TRBV5-1	.	TRBJ2-2	.	CASSLSGPEWGTGELFF	TGCGCCAGCAGCTTGTCGGGTCCAGAGTGGGGTACCGGGGAGCTGTTTTTT
TRBV6-4	.	TRBJ2-1	.	CASSDSIGFGYEQFF	TGTGCCAGCAGTGACTCGATAGGTTTTGGGTACGAGCAGTTCTTC
TRBV7-9	.	TRBJ2-2	.	CASSLTGAGELFF	TGTGCCAGCAGCTTAACGGGGGCCGGGGAGCTGTTTTTT
TRBV28	.	TRBJ1-2	.	CASRDGRTNYGYTF	TGTGCCAGCAGAGACGGACGGACCAACTATGGCTACACCTTC
TRBV12-3/TRBV12-4	.	TRBJ1-5	few	CASSSAEDQPQHF	TGTGCCAGCAGTTCGGCGGAGGATCAGCCCCAGCATTTT
TRBV25-1	.	TRBJ2-6	.	CASSERTAGANVLTF	TGTGCCAGCAGTGAAAGAACAGCTGGGGCCAACGTCCTGACTTTC
TRBV25-1	.	TRBJ1-1	few	CASTAGYTEAFF	TGTGCCAGCACTGCAGGCTACACTGAAGCTTTCTTT
TRBV19	.	TRBJ2-3	.	CASSVPGRGTTDTQYF	TGTGCCAGTAGTGTCCCCGGTAGAGGGACCACAGATACGCAGTATTTT
TRBV10-2	.	TRBJ2-1	.	CASKLRGQNEQFF	TGCGCCAGCAAATTACGGGGGCAAAATGAGCAGTTCTTC
TRBV7-9	.	TRBJ1-2	few	CASSLGFYGYTF	TGTGCCAGCAGCTTAGGGTTTTATGGCTACACCTTC
TRBV18	TRBD2	TRBJ2-5	.	CASSHSGTSGETQYF	TGTGCCAGCTCACATTCCGGGACTAGCGGAGAGACCCAGTACTTC
TRBV5-1	TRBD1	TRBJ2-1	.	CASSRTTGPPSSYNEQFF	TGCGCCAGCAGCAGAACGACAGGGCCCCCAAGCTCCTACAATGAGCAGTTCTTC
TRBV5-1	TRBD2	TRBJ2-5	once	CASSPKTSGGGETQYF	TGCGCCAGCAGCCCCAAGACTAGCGGGGGAGGGGAGACCCAGTACTTC
TRBV4-1	TRBD1	TRBJ1-2	.	CASSHQDRDYGYTF	TGCGCCAGCAGCCACCAAGACAGGGACTATGGCTACACCTTC
TRBV10-3	.	TRBJ2-5	.	CAISESREDNIQETQYF	TGTGCCATCAGTGAGTCGAGGGAGGATAACATTCAAGAGACCCAGTACTTC
TRBV5-1	TRBD2	TRBJ2-3	.	CASSLAGGGIDTQYF	TGCGCCAGCAGCTTGGCCGGCGGGGGGATTGATACGCAGTATTTT
TRBV4-1	.	TRBJ1-3	.	CASSQVRTAGNTIYF	TGCGCCAGCAGCCAAGTCCGGACAGCAGGAAACACCATATATTTT
TRBV10-3	.	TRBJ1-5	few	CAISEGDQPQHF	TGTGCCATCAGTGAGGGGGATCAGCCCCAGCATTTT
TRBV4-2	.	TRBJ2-5	once	CASSHTGLGETQYF	TGTGCCAGCAGCCATACAGGATTGGGAGAGACCCAGTACTTC
TRBV30	.	TRBJ1-3	.	CAWSLEGLSGGNTIYF	TGTGCCTGGAGTTTGGAGGGTCTGTCGGGCGGAAACACCATATATTTT
TRBV7-2	TRBD1	TRBJ1-1	.	CASSLGIRGRNTEAFF	TGTGCCAGCAGCTTAGGTATCAGGGGGCGGAACACTGAAGCTTTCTTT
TRBV30	.	TRBJ1-5	.	CAWSVTIAQPQHF	TGTGCCTGGAGTGTCACCATTGCTCAGCCCCAGCATTTT
TRBV19	TRBD1	TRBJ1-2	few	CASTTGGYGYTF	TGTGCCAGTACCACAGGGGGTTATGGCTACACCTTC
TRBV2	.	TRBJ1-5	.	CASSEDRVLKPQHF	TGTGCCAGCAGTGAAGATCGGGTCTTGAAGCCCCAGCATTTT
TRBV2	.	TRBJ1-2	.	CASQGPAGYGYTF	TGTGCCAGCCAAGGACCGGCTGGGTATGGCTACACTTTC
TRBV6-1	.	TRBJ1-2	.	CASSEYRGGKGYTF	TGTGCCAGCAGTGAATATCGAGGGGGGAAAGGCTACACCTTC
TRBV11-2	.	TRBJ2-4	.	CASSSAARENIQYF	TGTGCCAGCAGCTCCGCCGCTAGAGAAAACATTCAGTACTTC
TRBV5-1	.	TRBJ1-1	.	CASSMDTGLNTEAFF	TGCGCCAGCAGCATGGACACAGGCCTGAACACTGAAGCTTTCTTT
TRBV7-3	.	TRBJ2-2	.	CASSFQAGELFF	TGTGCCAGCAGCTTCCAGGCCGGGGAGCTGTTTTTT
TRBV30	.	TRBJ1-2	few	CAWRDANYGYTF	TGTGCCTGGAGGGATGCCAACTATGGCTACACCTTC
TRBV2	.	TRBJ2-1	few	CASTFQLENEQFF	TGTGCCAGCACCTTCCAATTGGAGAATGAGCAGTTCTTC
TRBV4-2	TRBD2	TRBJ2-5	.	CASSRTASGGLQETQYF	TGTGCCAGCAGCCGCACCGCTAGCGGGGGTTTACAAGAGACCCAGTACTTC
TRBV3-1/TRBV3-2	.	TRBJ1-2	.	CASSPQGISSYGYTF	TGTGCCAGCAGCCCCCAGGGGATTTCGTCCTATGGCTACACCTTC
TRBV2	.	TRBJ2-2	few	CASRRDAANTGELFF	TGTGCCAGCAGACGGGACGCAGCGAACACCGGGGAGCTGTTTTTT
TRBV28	TRBD1	TRBJ1-3	.	CASRDRGGNTIYF	TGTGCCAGCAGGGACAGGGGTGGAAACACCATATATTTT
TRBV5-1	.	TRBJ1-2	.	CASSLNENYGYTF	TGCGCCAGCAGCTTGAACGAGAACTATGGCTACACCTTC
TRBV7-9	TRBD2	TRBJ2-3	.	CASSSGGGSTDTQYF	TGTGCCAGCAGCTCGGGCGGGGGAAGCACAGATACGCAGTATTTT